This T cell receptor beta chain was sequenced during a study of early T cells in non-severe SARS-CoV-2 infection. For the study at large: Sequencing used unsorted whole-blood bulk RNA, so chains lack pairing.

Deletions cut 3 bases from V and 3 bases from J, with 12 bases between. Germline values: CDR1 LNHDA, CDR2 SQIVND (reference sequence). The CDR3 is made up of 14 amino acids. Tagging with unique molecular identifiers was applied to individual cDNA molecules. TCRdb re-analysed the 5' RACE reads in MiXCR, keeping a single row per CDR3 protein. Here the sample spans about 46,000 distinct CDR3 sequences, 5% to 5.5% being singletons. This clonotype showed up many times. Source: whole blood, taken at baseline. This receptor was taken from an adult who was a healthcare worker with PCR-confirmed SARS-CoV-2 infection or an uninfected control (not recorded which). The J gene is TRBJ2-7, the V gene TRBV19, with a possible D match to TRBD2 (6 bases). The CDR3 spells CASSIGGADYEQYF. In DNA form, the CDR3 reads TGTGCCAGTAGTATCGGAGGGGCAGACTACGAGCAGTACTTC. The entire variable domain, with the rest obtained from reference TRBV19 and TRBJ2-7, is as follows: DGGITQSPKYLFRKEGQNVTLSCEQNLNHDAMYWYRQDPGQGLRLIYYSQIVNDFQKGDIAEGYSVSREKKESFPLTVTSAQKNPTAFYLCASSIGGADYEQYFGPGTRLTVT.